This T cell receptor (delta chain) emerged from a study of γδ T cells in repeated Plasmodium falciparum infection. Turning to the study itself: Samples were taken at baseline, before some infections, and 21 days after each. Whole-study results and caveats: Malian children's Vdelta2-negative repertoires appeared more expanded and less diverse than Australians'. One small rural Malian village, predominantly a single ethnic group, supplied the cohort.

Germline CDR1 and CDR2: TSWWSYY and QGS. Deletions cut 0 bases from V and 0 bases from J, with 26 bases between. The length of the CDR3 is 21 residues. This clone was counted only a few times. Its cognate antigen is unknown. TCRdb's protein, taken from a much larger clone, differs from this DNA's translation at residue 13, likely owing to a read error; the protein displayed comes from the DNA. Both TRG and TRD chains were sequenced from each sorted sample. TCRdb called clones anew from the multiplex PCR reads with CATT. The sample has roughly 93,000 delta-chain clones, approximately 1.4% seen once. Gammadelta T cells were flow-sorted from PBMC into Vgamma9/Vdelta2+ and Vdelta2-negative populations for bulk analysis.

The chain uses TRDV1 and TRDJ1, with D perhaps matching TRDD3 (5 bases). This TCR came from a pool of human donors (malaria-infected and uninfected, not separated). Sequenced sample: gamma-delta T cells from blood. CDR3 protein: CALGELSAPMYWRIDTDKLIF. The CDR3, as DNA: TGTGCTCTTGGGGAACTTTCCGCCCCAATGTACTGGAGGATAGACACCGATAAACTCATCTTT.